At least ten counts were recorded for the clone carrying this T cell receptor (beta chain). The target antigen is unknown. The data derive from a study of spatial heterogeneity in lung cancer. Across the whole study: Those follow-up PBMC samples that were available underwent sequencing, at a median interval of approximately two years following resection.

Trimming took off 10 bases at V and 7 bases at J, with 8 bases between the two ends. The length of the CDR3 is 11 residues. Per the germline V gene, CDR1 is SNHLY and CDR2 is FYNNEI. The study, taken as a whole, reports: Detection of ubiquitous tumor TCRs in blood was higher at resection than follow-up.

TCRdb called the 5' RACE reads again in MiXCR, with one record for every CDR3 protein. The table lists some 41,000 distinct CDR3 sequences, under 12% of them singletons. Time point reported: blood at routine non-recurrence follow-up after resection. This chain uses TRBV2 with TRBJ1-6; D gene uncertain. This clonotype was obtained from a female donor with early-stage non-small cell lung cancer. The sequencing here drew on PBMCs, taken at follow-up. The CDR3 bases are TGTGCCACAACAGAGAATTCACCCCTCCACTTT. Protein sequence: CATTENSPLHF. Supplemented by reference TRBV2 and TRBJ1-6, the full variable domain reads EPEVTQTPSHQVTQMGQEVILRCVPISNHLYFYWYRQILGQKVEFLVSFYNNEISEKSEIFDDQFSVERPDGSNFTLKIRSTKLEDSAMYFCATTENSPLHFGNGTRLTVT.